Listed below are T cell receptor beta chains from one sample, sequenced in a study of graft-versus-host responses after intestinal transplantation. Using immunoSEQ multiplex PCR, the repertoire was profiled, and TCRdb retains in-frame clones only, with some absent. The top ten hold around 16% of the sample, which has about 97,000 clones, more than 80% seen once. Sequenced material: PBMCs, taken around 68 weeks after intestinal transplant. The origin of the receptors is a human patient who received an intestinal transplant, so some T cells may come from the graft donor. Each CDR3 is given without its conserved first and last residue. Size values are once, few and many counts, or a class for expanded clones, and some rows have none.

16,TRBV2,NA,TRBJ2-1,ASGGYGARGVTYNEQF
12,TRBV7-6,NA,TRBJ2-1,ASSPTSGGNEQF
12,TRBV6-5,NA,TRBJ1-1,ASTRTGSGTEAF
13,TRBV7-9,NA,TRBJ2-1,ASSLRTGLYNEQF
12,TRBV19,NA,TRBJ2-7,ASSIGGYPYEQY
14,TRBV7-3,NA,TRBJ1-2,ASSLTRLDSHYGYT
13,TRBV13,once,TRBJ2-7,ASSARGTGDYEQY
11,TRBV7-9,NA,TRBJ1-2,ASSLRGAYGYT
10,TRBV29-1,NA,TRBJ1-5,SVRVSNQPQH
12,TRBV4-1,NA,TRBJ2-2,ASSQEPNTGELF
14,TRBV5-4,NA,TRBJ2-7,ASSLDLRGVDGEQY
15,TRBV7-8,NA,TRBJ1-1,ASSLSRDAALNTEAF
12,TRBV27,NA,TRBJ1-1,ASSFAGMNTEAF
11,TRBV25-1,NA,TRBJ1-1,ASSELGDTEAF
13,TRBV6-5,NA,TRBJ2-1,ASSPRLAAPNEQF
10,TRBV5-1,NA,TRBJ1-2,ASSSDLYGYT
15,TRBV4-2,NA,TRBJ2-7,ASSSGAQRLGPYEQY
9,TRBV25-1,NA,TRBJ1-6,ASSEFRALH
15,TRBV6-1,NA,TRBJ1-1,ASSEGGTGSRNTEAF
12,TRBV13,NA,TRBJ1-2,ASSAGTVEHGYT
13,TRBV9,NA,TRBJ1-2,ASSVASGQIYGYT
14,TRBV9,NA,TRBJ1-1,ASSVVGDPRGTEAF
13,TRBV9,NA,TRBJ1-1,ASSAEGRVNTEAF
13,TRBV7-8,once,TRBJ1-2,ASSLFQDSSYGYT
13,TRBV9,NA,TRBJ2-3,ASSARDSRADTQY
12,TRBV2,NA,TRBJ1-1,ASSEGRLDTEAF
12,TRBV11-2,NA,TRBJ1-4,ASSLAGPSEKLF
11,TRBV11-2,NA,TRBJ2-7,ASSRDPRWEQY
11,TRBV10-2,once,TRBJ2-7,ASSGGQAYEQY
9,TRBV7-3,NA,TRBJ2-7,ASSNGYEQY
12,TRBV5-5,NA,TRBJ1-5,ASSSQGEVQPQH
11,TRBV29-1,NA,TRBJ1-2,SAAVAQVYGYT
9,TRBV28,NA,TRBJ1-3,ASISGNTIY
16,TRBV28,NA,TRBJ1-2,ASSLPRTGGLDNYGYT
12,TRBV7-9,NA,TRBJ2-5,ASSSRRGGETQY
15,TRBV5-6,NA,TRBJ1-5,ASSQDRGRVGNQPQH
13,TRBV7-6,NA,TRBJ1-4,ASSLGGTGEKKLF
12,TRBV4-1,NA,TRBJ1-1,ASSPTTGYTEAF
13,TRBV6-1,NA,TRBJ1-6,ASSPTGGRNSPPH
13,TRBV6-4,once,TRBJ2-1,ASSDSGGGWNEQF
12,TRBV5-1,NA,TRBJ2-2,ASSLAGETGELF
13,TRBV11-2,once,TRBJ2-2,ASSLGDTYTGELF
12,TRBV7-9,once,TRBJ2-7,ASSSRQGPYEQY
14,TRBV9,once,TRBJ2-3,ASSAGLAEHTDTQY
13,TRBV23-1,few,TRBJ1-2,ASSQVGTGSRGYT
11,TRBV4-2,NA,TRBJ2-7,ASSHPGDGEQY
11,TRBV5-1,NA,TRBJ2-2,ASSLQGTGELF
14,TRBV6-5,NA,TRBJ1-1,ASSYGGGVRNTEAF
14,TRBV5-4,NA,TRBJ2-2,ASSLGQGQVTGELF
9,TRBV27,NA,TRBJ2-3,ATAYRDTQY